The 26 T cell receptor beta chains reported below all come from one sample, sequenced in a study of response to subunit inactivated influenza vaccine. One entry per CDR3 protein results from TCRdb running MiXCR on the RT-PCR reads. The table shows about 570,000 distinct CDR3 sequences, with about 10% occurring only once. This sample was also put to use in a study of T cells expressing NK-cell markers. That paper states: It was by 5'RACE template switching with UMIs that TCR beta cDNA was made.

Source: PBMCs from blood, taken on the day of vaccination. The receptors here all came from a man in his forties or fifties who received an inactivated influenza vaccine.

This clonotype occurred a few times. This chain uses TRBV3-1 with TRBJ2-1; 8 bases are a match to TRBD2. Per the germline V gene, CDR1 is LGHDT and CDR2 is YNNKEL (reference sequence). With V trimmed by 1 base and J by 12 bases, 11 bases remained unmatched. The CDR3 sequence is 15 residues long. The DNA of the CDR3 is TGTGCCAGCAGCCAAGTCCGGACTAGCTTGGCCCGGCAGTTCTTC. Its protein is CASSQVRTSLARQFF.

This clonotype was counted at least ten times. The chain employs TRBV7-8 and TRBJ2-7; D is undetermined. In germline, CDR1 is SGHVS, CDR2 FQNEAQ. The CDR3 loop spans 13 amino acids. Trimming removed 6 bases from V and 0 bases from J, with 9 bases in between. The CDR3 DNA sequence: TGTGCCAGCAGACCTCATAGCTCCTACGAGCAGTACTTC. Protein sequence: CASRPHSSYEQYF.

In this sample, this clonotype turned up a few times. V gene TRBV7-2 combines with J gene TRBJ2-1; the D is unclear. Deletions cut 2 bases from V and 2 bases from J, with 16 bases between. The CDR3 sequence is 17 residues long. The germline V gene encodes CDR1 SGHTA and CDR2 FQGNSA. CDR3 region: CASSLKRTSGPYNEQFF. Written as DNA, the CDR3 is TGTGCCAGCAGCTTAAAGAGAACGTCAGGACCCTACAATGAGCAGTTCTTC.

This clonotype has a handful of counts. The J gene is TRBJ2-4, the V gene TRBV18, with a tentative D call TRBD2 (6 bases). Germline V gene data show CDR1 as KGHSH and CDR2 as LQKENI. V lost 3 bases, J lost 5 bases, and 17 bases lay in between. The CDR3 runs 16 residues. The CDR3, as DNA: TGTGCCAGCTCACCGGGGAACCTACGCGGGGAAAACATTCAGTACTTC. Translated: CASSPGNLRGENIQYF.

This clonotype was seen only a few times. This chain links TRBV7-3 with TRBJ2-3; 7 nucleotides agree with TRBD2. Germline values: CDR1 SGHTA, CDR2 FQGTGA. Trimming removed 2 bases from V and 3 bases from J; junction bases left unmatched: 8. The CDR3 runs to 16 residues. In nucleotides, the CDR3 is TGTGCCAGCAGCTTACAAGGCGGGAGCGCGACAGATACGCAGTATTTT. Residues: CASSLQGGSATDTQYF.

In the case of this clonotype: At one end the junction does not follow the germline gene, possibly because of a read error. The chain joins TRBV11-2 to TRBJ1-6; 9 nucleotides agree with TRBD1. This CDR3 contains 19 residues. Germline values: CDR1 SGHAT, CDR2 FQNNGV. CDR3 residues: CANSLDGTGSIIYNSPLHF. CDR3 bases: TGTGCCAACAGCTTAGACGGGACAGGGTCCATAATCTATAATTCACCCCTCCACTTT.

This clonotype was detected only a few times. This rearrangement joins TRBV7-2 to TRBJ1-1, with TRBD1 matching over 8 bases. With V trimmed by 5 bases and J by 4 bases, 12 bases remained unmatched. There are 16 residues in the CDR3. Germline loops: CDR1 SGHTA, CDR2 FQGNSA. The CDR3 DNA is TGTGCCAGCAGCGCCGACAGGGGTGGTTTAGGCACTGAAGCTTTCTTT. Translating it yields CASSADRGGLGTEAFF.

The CDR3: CASSPYWAQREDTGELFF. CDR3 nucleotides: TGTGCCAGCAGCCCTTACTGGGCCCAGCGGGAAGACACCGGGGAGCTGTTTTTT. V is TRBV6-2 or TRBV6-3 and J is TRBJ2-2; 7 nucleotides agree with TRBD2. Per germline, CDR1 MNHEY and CDR2 SVGEGT. The V gene end was trimmed by 6 bases and the J gene end by 3 bases; junction bases not matched to a gene: 16. The CDR3 has 18 amino acids.

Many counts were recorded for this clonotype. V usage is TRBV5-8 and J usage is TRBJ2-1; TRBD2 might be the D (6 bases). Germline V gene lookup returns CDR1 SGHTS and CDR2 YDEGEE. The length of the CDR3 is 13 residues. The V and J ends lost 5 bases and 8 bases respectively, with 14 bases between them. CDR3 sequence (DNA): TGTGCCAGCAGTTTAGTGGGGGGAGATGAGCAGTTCTTC. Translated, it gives CASSLVGGDEQFF. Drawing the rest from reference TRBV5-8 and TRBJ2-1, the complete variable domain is EAGVTQSPTHLIKTRGQQATLRCSPISGHTSVYWYQQALGLGLQFLLWYDEGEERNRGNFPPRFSGRQFPNYSSELNVNALELEDSALYLCASSLVGGDEQFFGPGTRLTVL.

The CDR3 coding sequence is TGTGCCAGCAGGGACACAACTAATGAAAAACTGTTTTTT. Residues: CASRDTTNEKLFF. The gene calls are TRBV25-1 and TRBJ1-4; the D gene is possibly TRBD1 (5 bases). The CDR3 has 13 amino acids. Trimming removed 6 bases from V and 0 bases from J, with 5 bases in between. The germline CDR1 and CDR2 sequences are MGHDK and SYGVNS.

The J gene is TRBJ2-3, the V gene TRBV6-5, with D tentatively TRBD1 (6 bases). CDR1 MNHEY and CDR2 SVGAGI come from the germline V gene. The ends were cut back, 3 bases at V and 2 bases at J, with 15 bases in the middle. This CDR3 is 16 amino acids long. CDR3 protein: CASSYDFRGSTDTQYF. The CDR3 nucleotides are TGTGCCAGCAGTTATGACTTCAGGGGCTCCACAGATACGCAGTATTTT.

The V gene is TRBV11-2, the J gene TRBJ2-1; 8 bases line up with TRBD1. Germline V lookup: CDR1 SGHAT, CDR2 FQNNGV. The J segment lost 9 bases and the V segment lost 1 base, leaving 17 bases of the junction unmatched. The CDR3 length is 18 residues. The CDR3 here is CASSLVGVVRGPRGEQFF. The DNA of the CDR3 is TGTGCCAGCAGCTTAGTGGGGGTGGTCAGGGGGCCCCGGGGTGAGCAGTTCTTC. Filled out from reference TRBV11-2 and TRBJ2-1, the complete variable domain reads EAGVAQSPRYKIIEKRQSVAFWCNPISGHATLYWYQQILGQGPKLLIQFQNNGVVDDSQLPKDRFSAERLKGVDSTLKIQPAKLEDSAVYLCASSLVGVVRGPRGEQFFGPGTRLTVL.

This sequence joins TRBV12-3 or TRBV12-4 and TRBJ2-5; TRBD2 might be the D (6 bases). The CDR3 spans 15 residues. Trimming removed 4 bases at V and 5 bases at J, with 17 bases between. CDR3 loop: CASSSGGVAGETQYF. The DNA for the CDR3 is TGTGCCAGCAGTTCCGGGGGAGTAGCTGGGGAGACCCAGTACTTC.

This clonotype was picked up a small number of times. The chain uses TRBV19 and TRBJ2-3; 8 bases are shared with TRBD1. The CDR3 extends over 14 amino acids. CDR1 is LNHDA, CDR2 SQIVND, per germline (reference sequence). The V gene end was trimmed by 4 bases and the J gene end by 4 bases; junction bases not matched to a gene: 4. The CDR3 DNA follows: TGTGCCAGTAGTACAGGACAGGGCCCAGATACGCAGTATTTT. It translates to CASSTGQGPDTQYF. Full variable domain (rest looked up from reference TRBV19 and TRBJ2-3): DGGITQSPKYLFRKEGQNVTLSCEQNLNHDAMYWYRQDPGQGLRLIYYSQIVNDFQKGDIAEGYSVSREKKESFPLTVTSAQKNPTAFYLCASSTGQGPDTQYFGPGTRLTVL.

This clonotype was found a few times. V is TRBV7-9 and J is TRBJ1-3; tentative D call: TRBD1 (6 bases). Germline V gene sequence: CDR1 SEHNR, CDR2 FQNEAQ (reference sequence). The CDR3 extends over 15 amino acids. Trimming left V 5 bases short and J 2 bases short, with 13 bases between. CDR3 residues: CASSPTGGPGNTIYF. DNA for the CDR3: TGTGCCAGCAGCCCTACTGGGGGGCCTGGAAACACCATATATTTT.

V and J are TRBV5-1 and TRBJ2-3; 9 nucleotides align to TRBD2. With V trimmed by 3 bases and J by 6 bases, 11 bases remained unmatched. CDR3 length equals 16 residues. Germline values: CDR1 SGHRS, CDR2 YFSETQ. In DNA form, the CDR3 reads TGCGCCAGCAGCTCCTTAGCGGGGGAGGAGACGGATACGCAGTATTTT. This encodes CASSSLAGEETDTQYF.

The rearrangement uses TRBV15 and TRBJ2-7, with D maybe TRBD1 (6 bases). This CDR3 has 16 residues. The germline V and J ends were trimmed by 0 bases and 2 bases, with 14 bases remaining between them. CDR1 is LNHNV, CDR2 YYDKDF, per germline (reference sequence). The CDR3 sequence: CATSRDKDSGAYEQYF. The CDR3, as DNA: TGTGCCACCAGCAGAGATAAGGACAGTGGTGCCTACGAGCAGTACTTC.

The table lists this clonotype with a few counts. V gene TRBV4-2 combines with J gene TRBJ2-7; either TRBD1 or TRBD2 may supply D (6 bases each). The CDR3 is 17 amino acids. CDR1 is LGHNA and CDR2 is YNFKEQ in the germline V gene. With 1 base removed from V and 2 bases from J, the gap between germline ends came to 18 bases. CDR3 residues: CASSQGGGTHSPYEQYF. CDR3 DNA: TGTGCCAGCAGCCAAGGAGGGGGGACACACAGTCCCTACGAGCAGTACTTC.

The CDR3 bases are TGCAGTGCTAGAAAAGGGGCGGCGGGCAATCAGCCCCAGCATTTT. This sequence encodes CSARKGAAGNQPQHF. The V call is TRBV20-1, the J call TRBJ1-5; tentative D call: TRBD1 (5 bases). The V end was cut by 2 bases, the J end by 2 bases, with 13 bases between. This CDR3 is built from 15 residues. Germline assignment: CDR1 DFQATT and CDR2 SNEGSKA (reference sequence).

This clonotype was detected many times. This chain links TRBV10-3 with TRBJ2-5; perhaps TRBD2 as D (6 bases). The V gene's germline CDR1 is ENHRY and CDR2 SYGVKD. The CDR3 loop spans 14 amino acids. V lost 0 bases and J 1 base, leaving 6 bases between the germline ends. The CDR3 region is CAISESGGQETQYF. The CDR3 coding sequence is TGTGCCATCAGTGAGTCGGGGGGCCAAGAGACCCAGTACTTC.

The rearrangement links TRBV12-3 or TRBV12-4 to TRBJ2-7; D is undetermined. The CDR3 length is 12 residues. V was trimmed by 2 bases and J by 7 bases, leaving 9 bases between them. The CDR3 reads CASSLMVQEQYF. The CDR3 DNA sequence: TGTGCCAGCAGTTTAATGGTTCAAGAGCAGTACTTC.

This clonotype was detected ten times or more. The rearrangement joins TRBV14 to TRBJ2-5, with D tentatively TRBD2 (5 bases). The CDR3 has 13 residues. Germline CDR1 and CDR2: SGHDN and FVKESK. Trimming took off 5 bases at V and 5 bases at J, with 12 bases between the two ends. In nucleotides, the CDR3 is TGTGCCAGCAGCTCGGGGTTTGGGGAGACCCAGTACTTC. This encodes CASSSGFGETQYF.

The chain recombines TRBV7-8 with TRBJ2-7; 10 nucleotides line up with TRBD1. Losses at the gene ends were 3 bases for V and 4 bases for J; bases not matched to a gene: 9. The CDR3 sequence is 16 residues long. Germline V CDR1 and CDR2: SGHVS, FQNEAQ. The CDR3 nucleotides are TGTGCCAGCAGCTTGACAGGGGGCGCTGGGAGTTACGAGCAGTACTTC. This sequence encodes CASSLTGGAGSYEQYF.

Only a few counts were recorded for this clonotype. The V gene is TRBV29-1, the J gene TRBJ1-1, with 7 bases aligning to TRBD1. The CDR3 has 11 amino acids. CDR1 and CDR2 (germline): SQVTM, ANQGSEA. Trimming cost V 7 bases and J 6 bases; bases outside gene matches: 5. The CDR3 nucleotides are TGCAGCGCCCGGGACAGCGCTGAAGCTTTCTTT. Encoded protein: CSARDSAEAFF.

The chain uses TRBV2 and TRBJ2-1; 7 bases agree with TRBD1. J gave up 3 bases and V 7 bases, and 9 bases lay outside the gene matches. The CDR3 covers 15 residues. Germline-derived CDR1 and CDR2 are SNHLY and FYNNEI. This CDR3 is CASKPRDRDYNEQFF. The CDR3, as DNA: TGTGCCAGCAAACCCCGGGACAGAGACTACAATGAGCAGTTCTTC.

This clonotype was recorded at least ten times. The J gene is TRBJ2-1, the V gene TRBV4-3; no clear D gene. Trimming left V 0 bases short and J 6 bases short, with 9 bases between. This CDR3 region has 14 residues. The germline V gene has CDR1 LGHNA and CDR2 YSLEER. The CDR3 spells CASSQEGSSNEQFF. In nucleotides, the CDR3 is TGCGCCAGCAGCCAAGAGGGTAGCAGCAATGAGCAGTTCTTC.